This TCR beta chain comes out of a study of CXCR3-negative and CXCR3-positive naive CD8 T cells (dated by TCRdb to between 2019 and 2020). With respect to the entire study: In total, 110 million to 150 million TRB reads were obtained, corresponding to roughly 1.5 +/- 0.3 million reads per library. For the TRBV-TRBJ cluster analysis, the naive subsets came from 5 donors, while the memory cells came from 3 donors. Data from about 12 donors, pooled across two independent experiments, went into the diversity and physicochemical repertoire analyses.

Sequencing took place on a NextSeq 550. The Human TCR Profiling Kit (MiLaboratory) was used to make UMI-labeled 5' RACE TRB cDNA libraries. The full amount of extracted RNA was used for cDNA synthesis, and the full amount of resulting cDNA was used for PCR amplification. The libraries were made side by side, with each library going through the same number of PCR cycles. Per the original workflow: With a minimum of two reads required per UMI, MIGEC and MiXCR pulled out about 50,000 +/- 10,000 unique UMI-labeled TRB cDNA molecules from each library. On average, roughly 40,000 +/- 10,000 functional in-frame TRB CDR3 nucleotide clonotypes lacking stop codons were found per library. After each sample was downsampled to 5000 UMI-labeled TRB molecules, VDJtools was used to calculate diversity metrics such as normalized Shannon-Wiener and Chao1. VDJtools was used to calculate clonotype-size-weighted physicochemical properties of the central five CDR3 residues, namely interaction energy, strength, volume and Kidera factor 4. After the reads were reprocessed by TCRdb, one entry was made per CDR3 protein sequence, with no DNA. The V and J calls come from TCRdb's annotation, not from the publication. The record for this sample contains 130,000 or so distinct CDR3 sequences. Clones ranked in the top ten supply roughly 0.39% of the sample.

Points on this clonotype: Its specific antigen is unknown.

For every CD8+ T cell subset, around 300,000 cells were flow-sorted straight into RLT lysis buffer, and each subset was sorted in triplicate. Naive CD8+ T cells were defined stringently as CD45RO-CCR7+CD27+CD95- to exclude memory contaminants. Using standard density gradient centrifugation, peripheral blood mononuclear cells were isolated from buffy coats. A FACSAria III was used to flow-sort naive CXCR3-negative and CXCR3-positive CD8+ T cells. Total RNA was extracted from sorted cells with an RNeasy Mini Kit. Study-wide findings and limitations: Because surface CD5, which has been linked to self-reactivity in mice, was comparable between naive subsets, TCR interaction strength was also inferred from TRB CDR3 physicochemical properties. Both naive subsets had comparably high repertoire diversity, while memory CD8+ T cells had much lower repertoire diversity. TRBV-TRBJ usage was similar between naive CXCR3-negative and CXCR3-positive cells from the same donor, while memory cells showed distinct patterns. TRB CDR3s from CXCR3-positive naive cells showed higher hydrophobicity (lower Kidera factor 4), lower energy, and higher strength and volume indices than CXCR3-negative naive cells. CXCR3 expression partially decreased after cryopreservation, so most assays used freshly isolated PBMCs.

Including cysteine and phenylalanine, the CDR3 has 15 amino acids. No nucleotide data were recorded. The sequenced sample consisted of naive CXCR3+ CD8+ T cells from blood. The cell subset or site label of this sample denotes: CD45RO-CCR7+CD27+CD95- naive CD8+ T cells expressing CXCR3 (TNR3+). The clonotype was recovered from a human donor in good health. Some clones in this sample may be carry-over from other donors' samples. The sequence is built from TRBV21-1 and TRBJ2-5; there is no DNA to check the TCRdb D call of TRBD1. TRBV21-1 is noted as a pseudogene. CDR3 reads: CASSNMGPLQETQYF.